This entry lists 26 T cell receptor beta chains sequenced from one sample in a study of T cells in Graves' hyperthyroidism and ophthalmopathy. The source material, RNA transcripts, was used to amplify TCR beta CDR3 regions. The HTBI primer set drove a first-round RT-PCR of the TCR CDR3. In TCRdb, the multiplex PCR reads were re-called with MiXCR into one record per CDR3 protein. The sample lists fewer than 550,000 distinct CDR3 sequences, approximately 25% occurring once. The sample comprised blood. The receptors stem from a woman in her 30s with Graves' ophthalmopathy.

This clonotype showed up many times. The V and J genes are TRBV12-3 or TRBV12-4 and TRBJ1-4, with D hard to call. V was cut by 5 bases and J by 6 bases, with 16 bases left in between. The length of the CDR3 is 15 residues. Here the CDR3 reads CASSPALAIDEKLFF. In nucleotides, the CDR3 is TGTGCCAGCAGTCCTGCCTTAGCGATTGATGAAAAACTGTTTTTT.

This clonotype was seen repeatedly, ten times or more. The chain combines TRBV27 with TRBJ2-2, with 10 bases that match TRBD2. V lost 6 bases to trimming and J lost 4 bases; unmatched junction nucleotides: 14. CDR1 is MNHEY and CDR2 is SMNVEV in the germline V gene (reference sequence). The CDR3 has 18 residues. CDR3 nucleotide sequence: TGTGCCAGCAGACGCCTCCTAAGCGGGGGGGACGTCACCGGGGAGCTGTTTTTT. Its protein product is CASRRLLSGGDVTGELFF.

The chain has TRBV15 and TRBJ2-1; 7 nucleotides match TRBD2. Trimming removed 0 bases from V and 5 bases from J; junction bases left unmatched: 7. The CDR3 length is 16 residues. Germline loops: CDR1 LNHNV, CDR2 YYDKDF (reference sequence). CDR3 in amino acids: CATSRELRGTHNEQFF. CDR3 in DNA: TGTGCCACCAGCAGAGAATTGCGGGGGACCCACAATGAGCAGTTCTTC.

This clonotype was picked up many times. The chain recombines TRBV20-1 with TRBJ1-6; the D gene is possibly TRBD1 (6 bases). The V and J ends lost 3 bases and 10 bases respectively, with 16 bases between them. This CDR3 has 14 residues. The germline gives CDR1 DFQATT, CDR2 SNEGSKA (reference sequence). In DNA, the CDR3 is TGCAGTGCTAGTAGGGGCAGGGGAGACTCACCCCTCCACTTT. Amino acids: CSASRGRGDSPLHF.

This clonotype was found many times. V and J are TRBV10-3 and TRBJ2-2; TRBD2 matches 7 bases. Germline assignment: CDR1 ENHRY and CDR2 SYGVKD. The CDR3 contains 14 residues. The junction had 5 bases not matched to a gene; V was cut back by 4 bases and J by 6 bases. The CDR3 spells CAISGGLKPGELFF. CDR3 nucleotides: TGTGCCATCAGTGGGGGACTAAAGCCCGGGGAGCTGTTTTTT.

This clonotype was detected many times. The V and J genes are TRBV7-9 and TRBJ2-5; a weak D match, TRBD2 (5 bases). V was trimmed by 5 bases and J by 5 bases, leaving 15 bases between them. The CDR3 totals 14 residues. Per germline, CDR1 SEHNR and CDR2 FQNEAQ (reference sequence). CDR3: CASSDPIIAETQYF. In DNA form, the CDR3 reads TGTGCCAGCAGCGACCCAATCATAGCGGAGACCCAGTACTTC.

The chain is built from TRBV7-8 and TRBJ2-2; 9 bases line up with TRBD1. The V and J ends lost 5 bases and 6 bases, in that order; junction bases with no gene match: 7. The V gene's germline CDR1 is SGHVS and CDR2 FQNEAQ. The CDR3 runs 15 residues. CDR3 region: CASSRTGGTAGELFF. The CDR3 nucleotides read TGTGCCAGCAGCCGCACAGGGGGCACGGCCGGGGAGCTGTTTTTT.

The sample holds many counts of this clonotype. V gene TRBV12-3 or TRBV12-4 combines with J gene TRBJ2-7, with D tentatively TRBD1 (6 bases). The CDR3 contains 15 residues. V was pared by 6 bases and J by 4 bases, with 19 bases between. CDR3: CASSQDSALLYEQYF. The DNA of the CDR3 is TGTGCCAGCAGCCAGGACAGCGCCCTCCTTTACGAGCAGTACTTC.

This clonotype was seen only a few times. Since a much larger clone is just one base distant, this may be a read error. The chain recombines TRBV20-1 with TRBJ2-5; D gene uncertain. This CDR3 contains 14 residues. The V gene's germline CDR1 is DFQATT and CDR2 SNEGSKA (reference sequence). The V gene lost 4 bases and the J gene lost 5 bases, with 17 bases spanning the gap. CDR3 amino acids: CSATPGPEKETQYF. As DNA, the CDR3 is TGCAGTGCTACTCCGGGCCCAGAGAAGGAGACCCAGTACTTC.

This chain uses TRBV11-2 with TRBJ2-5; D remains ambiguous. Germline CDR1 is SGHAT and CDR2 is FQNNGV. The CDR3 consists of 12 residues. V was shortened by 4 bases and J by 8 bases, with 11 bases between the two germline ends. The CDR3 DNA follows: TGTGCCAGCAGCTCCCACGACCCTACCCAGTACTTC. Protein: CASSSHDPTQYF.

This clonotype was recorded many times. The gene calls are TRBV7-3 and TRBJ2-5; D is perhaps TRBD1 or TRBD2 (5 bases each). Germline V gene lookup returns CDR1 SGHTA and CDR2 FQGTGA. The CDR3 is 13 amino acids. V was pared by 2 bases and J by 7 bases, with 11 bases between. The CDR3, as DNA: TGTGCCAGCAGCTTAGAGGGGATCGGGACCCAGTACTTC. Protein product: CASSLEGIGTQYF.

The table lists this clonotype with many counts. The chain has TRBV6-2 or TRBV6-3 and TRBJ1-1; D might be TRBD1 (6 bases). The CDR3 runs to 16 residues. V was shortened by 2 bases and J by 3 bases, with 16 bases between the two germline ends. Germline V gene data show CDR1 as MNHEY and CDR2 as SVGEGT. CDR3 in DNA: TGTGCCAGCAGTTACATTGTGGGGACATCCTACACTGAAGCTTTCTTT. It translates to CASSYIVGTSYTEAFF.

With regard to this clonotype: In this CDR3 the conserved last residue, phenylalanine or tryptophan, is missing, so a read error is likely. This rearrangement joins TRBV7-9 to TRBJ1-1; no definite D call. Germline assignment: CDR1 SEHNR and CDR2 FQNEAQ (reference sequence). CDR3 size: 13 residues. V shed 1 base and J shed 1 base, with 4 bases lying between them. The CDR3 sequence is CASSLGANTEAFY. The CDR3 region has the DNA TGTGCCAGCAGCTTAGGAGCGAACACTGAAGCTTTCTAT.

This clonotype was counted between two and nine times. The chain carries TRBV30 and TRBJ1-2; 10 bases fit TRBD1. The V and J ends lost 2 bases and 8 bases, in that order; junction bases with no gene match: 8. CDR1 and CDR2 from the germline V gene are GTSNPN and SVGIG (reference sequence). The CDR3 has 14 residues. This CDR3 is CAWSTSGTGVGYTF. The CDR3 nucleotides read TGTGCCTGGAGTACCTCCGGGACAGGGGTAGGCTACACCTTC.

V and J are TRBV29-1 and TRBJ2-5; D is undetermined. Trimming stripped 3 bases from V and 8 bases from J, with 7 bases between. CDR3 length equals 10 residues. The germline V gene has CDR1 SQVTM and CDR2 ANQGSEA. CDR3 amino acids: CSVDRGTQYF. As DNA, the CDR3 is TGCAGCGTTGATAGAGGCACCCAGTACTTC.

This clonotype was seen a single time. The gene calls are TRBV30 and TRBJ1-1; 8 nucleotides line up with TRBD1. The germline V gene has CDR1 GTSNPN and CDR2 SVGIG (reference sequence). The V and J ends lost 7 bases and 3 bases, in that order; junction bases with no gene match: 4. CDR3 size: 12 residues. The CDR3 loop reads CAYRGYDTEAFF. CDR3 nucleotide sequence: TGTGCCTACAGGGGGTACGACACTGAAGCTTTCTTT.

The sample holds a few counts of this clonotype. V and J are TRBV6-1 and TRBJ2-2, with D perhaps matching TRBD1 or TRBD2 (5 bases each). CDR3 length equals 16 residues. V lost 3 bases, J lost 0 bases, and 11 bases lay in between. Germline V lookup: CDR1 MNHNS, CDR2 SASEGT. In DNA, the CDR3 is TGTGCCAGCAGTGATCCGGGACGAGCGAACACCGGGGAGCTGTTTTTT. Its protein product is CASSDPGRANTGELFF.

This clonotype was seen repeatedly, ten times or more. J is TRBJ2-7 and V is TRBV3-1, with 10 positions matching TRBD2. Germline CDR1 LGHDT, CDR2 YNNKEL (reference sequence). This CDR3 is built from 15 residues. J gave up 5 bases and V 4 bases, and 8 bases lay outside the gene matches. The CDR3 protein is CASSLAGLAIDEQYF. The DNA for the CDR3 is TGTGCCAGCAGCCTGGCGGGACTAGCGATAGACGAGCAGTACTTC.

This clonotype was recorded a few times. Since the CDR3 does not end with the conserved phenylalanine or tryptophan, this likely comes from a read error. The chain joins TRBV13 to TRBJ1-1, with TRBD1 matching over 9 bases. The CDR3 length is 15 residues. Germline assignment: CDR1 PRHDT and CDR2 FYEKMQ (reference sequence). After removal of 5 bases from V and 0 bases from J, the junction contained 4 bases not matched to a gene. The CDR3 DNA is TGTGCCAGCAGCCCCGGGACAGGGATGAACACTGAAGCTTTCCTT. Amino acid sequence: CASSPGTGMNTEAFL.

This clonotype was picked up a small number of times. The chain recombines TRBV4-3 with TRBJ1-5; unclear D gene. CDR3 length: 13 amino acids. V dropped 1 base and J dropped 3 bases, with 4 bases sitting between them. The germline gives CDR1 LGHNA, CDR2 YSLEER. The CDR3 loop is CASSQAHNQPQHF. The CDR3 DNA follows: TGCGCCAGCAGCCAAGCCCACAATCAGCCCCAGCATTTT.

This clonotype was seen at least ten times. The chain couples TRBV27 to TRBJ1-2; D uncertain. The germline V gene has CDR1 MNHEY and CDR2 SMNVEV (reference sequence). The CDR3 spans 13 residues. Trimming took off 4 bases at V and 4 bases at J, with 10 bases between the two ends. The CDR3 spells CASSYRLSYGYTF. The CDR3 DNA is TGTGCCAGCAGTTATAGGTTGAGCTATGGCTACACCTTC.

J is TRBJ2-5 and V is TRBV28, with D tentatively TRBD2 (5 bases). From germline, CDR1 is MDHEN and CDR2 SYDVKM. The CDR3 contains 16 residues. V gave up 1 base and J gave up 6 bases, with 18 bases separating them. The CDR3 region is CASSLYAGPSRKTQYF. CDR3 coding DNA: TGTGCCAGCAGTTTATATGCGGGCCCAAGTAGGAAGACCCAGTACTTC.

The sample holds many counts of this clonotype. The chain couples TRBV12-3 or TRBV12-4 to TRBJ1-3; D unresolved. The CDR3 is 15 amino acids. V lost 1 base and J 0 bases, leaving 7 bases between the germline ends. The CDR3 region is CASSLVFFSGNTIYF. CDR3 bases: TGTGCCAGCAGTTTAGTGTTTTTCTCTGGAAACACCATATATTTT.

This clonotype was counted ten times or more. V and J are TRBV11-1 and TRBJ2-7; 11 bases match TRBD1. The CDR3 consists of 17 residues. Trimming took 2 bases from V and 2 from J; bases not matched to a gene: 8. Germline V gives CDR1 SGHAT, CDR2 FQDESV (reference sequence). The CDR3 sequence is CASSLLGQGANPYEQYF. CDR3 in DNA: TGTGCCAGCAGCTTACTCGGACAGGGGGCGAATCCCTACGAGCAGTACTTC.

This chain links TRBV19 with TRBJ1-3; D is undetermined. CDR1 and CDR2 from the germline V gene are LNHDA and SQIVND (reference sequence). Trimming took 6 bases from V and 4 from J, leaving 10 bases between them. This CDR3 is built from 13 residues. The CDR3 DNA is TGTGCCAGTAGCACCGACGGGGGAAACACCATATATTTT. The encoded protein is CASSTDGGNTIYF.

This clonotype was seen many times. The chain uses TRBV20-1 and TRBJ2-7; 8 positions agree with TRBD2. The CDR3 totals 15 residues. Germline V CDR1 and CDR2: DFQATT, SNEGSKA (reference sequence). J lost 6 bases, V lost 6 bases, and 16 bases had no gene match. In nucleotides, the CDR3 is TGCAGTGCCAACAGGGCAGCGGGGGTCCTAGCCGAGCAGTACTTC. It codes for CSANRAAGVLAEQYF.